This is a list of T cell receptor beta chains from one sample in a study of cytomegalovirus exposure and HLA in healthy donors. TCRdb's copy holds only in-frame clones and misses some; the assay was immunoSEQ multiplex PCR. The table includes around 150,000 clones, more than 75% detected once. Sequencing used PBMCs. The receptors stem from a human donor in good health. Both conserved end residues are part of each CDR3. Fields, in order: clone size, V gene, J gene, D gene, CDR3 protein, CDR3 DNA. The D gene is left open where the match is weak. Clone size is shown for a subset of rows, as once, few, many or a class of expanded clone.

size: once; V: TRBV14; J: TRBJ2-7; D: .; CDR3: CASSQDAAGPYEQYF; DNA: TGTGCCAGCAGCCAAGATGCGGCAGGGCCCTACGAGCAGTACTTC
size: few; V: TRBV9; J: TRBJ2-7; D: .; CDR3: CASSPGEFYEQYF; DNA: TGTGCCAGCAGCCCCGGGGAGTTCTACGAGCAGTACTTC
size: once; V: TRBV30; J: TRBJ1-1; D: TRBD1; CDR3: CAWSPDRGRPHEAFF; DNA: TGTGCCTGGAGCCCGGACAGGGGGCGACCCCATGAAGCTTTCTTT
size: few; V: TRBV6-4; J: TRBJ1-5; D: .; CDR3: CASSERENQPQHF; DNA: TGTGCCAGCAGTGAACGGGAAAATCAGCCCCAGCATTTT
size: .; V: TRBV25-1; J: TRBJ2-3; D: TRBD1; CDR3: CASSEYKTGGSDTQYF; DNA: TGTGCCAGCAGTGAATATAAGACAGGGGGCTCAGATACGCAGTATTTT
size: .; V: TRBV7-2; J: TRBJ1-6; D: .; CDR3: CASSLGRLGRGWSPLHF; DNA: TGTGCCAGCAGCTTAGGGAGGTTGGGCAGGGGATGGTCACCCCTCCACTTT
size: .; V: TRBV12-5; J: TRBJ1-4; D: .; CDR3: CASALRGFEKLFF; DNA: TGTGCTAGCGCCTTACGGGGGTTCGAAAAACTGTTTTTT
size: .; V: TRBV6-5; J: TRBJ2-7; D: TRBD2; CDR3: CATGRGNYEQYF; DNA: TGTGCCACAGGGCGGGGGAACTACGAGCAGTACTTC
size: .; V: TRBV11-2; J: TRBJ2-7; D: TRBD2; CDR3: CASSLTHSGIYSYEQYF; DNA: TGTGCCAGCAGTTTGACCCATAGCGGGATCTACTCCTACGAGCAGTACTTC
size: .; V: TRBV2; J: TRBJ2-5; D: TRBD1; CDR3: CASSENPTGMLETQYF; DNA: TGTGCCAGCAGTGAAAACCCGACAGGGATGCTAGAGACCCAGTACTTC
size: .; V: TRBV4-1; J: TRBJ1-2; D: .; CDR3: CASSQDWAGASYGYTF; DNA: TGCGCCAGCAGCCAAGACTGGGCGGGAGCCTCCTATGGCTACACCTTC
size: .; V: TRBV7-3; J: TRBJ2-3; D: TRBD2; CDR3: CASRYGTSGVPDTQYF; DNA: TGTGCCAGCAGGTATGGGACTAGCGGAGTACCGGATACGCAGTATTTT
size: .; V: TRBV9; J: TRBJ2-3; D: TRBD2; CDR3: CASSDGPSGRQADTQYF; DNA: TGTGCCAGCAGCGACGGTCCTAGCGGGAGGCAAGCAGATACGCAGTATTTT
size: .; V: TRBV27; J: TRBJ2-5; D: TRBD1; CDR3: CASSPGTGLETQYF; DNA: TGTGCCAGCAGCCCCGGGACAGGGCTGGAGACCCAGTACTTC
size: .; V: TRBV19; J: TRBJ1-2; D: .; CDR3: CASSIGAEIYGYTF; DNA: TGTGCCAGTAGTATAGGGGCAGAGATTTATGGCTACACCTTC
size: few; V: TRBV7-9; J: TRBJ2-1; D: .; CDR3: CASSSHRAGEQFF; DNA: TGTGCCAGCAGCTCCCACAGGGCGGGTGAGCAGTTCTTC
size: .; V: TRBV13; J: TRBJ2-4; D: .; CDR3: CASSLAKNIQYF; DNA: TGTGCCAGCTCCCTAGCCAAAAACATTCAGTACTTC
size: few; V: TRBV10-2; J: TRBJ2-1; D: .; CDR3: CASSESITGNEQFF; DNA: TGCGCCAGCAGTGAGTCTATAACAGGCAATGAGCAGTTCTTC
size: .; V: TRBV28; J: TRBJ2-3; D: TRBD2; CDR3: CASSSRLAGSVGTQYF; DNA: TGTGCCAGCAGTTCCCGACTAGCGGGAAGTGTGGGGACGCAGTATTTT
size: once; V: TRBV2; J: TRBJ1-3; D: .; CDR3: CASSALLFRTAQSGNTIYF; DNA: TGTGCCAGCAGTGCACTTCTTTTTAGGACAGCCCAATCTGGAAACACCATATATTTT
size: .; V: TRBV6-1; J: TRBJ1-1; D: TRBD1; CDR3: CASSAIGTGGDMNTEAFF; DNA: TGTGCCAGCAGTGCGATTGGGACAGGGGGGGATATGAACACTGAAGCTTTCTTT
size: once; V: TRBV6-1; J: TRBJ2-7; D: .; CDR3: CASSAQYEQYF; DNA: TGTGCCAGCAGTGCCCAGTACGAGCAGTACTTC
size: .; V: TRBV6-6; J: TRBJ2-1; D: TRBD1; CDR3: CASSYRDSHNEQFF; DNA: TGTGCCAGCAGTTACAGGGACAGTCACAATGAGCAGTTCTTC
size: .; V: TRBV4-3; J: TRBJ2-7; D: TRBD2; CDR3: CASSQELSGRIYEQYF; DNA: TGCGCCAGCAGCCAAGAACTTAGCGGGAGGATCTACGAGCAGTACTTC
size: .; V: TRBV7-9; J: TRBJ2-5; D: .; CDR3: CASSTSRGGAVVETQYF; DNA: TGTGCCAGCAGCACATCTAGGGGGGGCGCCGTAGTAGAGACCCAGTACTTC
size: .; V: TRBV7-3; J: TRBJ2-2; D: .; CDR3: CASSLTGSGNGELFF; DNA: TGTGCCAGCAGCTTAACAGGGAGTGGGAACGGGGAGCTGTTTTTT
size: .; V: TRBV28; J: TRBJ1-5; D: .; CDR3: CASTVRREQPQHF; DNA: TGTGCCAGCACCGTTCGCAGGGAACAGCCCCAGCATTTT
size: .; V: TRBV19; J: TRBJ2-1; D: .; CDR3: CASRGADENEQFF; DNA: TGTGCCAGCCGGGGGGCAGACGAAAATGAGCAGTTCTTC
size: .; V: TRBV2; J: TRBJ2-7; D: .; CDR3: CASSRNRAGVNEQYF; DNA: TGTGCCAGCAGCCGCAACCGGGCAGGGGTTAACGAGCAGTACTTC
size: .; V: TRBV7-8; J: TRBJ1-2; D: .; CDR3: CASSLLSADPYGYTF; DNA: TGTGCCAGCAGCCTCCTCTCCGCAGATCCCTATGGCTACACCTTC
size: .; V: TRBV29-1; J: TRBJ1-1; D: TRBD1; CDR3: CSVEDRGRAEAFF; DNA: TGCAGCGTTGAAGACAGGGGGCGAGCTGAAGCTTTCTTT
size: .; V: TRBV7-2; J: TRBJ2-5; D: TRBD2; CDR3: CASTSGLAGPETQYF; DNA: TGTGCCAGCACGTCCGGACTAGCGGGACCAGAGACCCAGTACTTC
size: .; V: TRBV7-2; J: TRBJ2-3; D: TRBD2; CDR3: CASSKLAGSTDTQYF; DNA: TGTGCCAGCAGCAAACTAGCGGGGAGCACAGATACGCAGTATTTT
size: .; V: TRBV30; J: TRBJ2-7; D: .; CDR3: CAWSVGTDYEQYF; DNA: TGTGCCTGGAGTGTAGGGACTGACTACGAGCAGTACTTC
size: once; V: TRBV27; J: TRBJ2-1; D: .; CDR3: CASSFRVLLPEQFF; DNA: TGTGCCAGCAGTTTCAGGGTCCTTCTACCTGAGCAGTTCTTC
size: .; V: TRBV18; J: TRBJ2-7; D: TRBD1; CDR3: CASSIISGTGHYEQYF; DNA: TGTGCCAGCTCTATCATTTCCGGGACAGGGCACTACGAGCAGTACTTC
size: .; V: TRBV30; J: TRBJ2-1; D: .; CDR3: CAWRAVSSYNEQFF; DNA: TGTGCCTGGAGGGCGGTGAGCTCCTACAATGAGCAGTTCTTC
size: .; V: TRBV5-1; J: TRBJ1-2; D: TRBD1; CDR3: CASSPRDRDHGYTF; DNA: TGCGCCAGCAGCCCCCGGGACAGGGACCATGGCTACACCTTC
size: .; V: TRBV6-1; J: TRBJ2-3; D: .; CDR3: CASSEASERLRTDTQYF; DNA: TGTGCCAGCAGTGAAGCCAGCGAGCGGCTCCGCACAGATACGCAGTATTTT
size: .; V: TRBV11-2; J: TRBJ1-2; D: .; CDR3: CASIPRTPPDYGYTF; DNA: TGTGCCAGCATCCCCCGGACACCGCCCGACTATGGCTACACCTTC
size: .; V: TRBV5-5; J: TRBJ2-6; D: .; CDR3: CASSFEQAPGANVLTF; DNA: TGTGCCAGCAGCTTTGAACAGGCCCCTGGGGCCAACGTCCTGACTTTC
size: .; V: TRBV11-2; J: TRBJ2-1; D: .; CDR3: CASSFDRLNEQFF; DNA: TGTGCCAGCAGCTTCGACAGGCTCAATGAGCAGTTCTTC
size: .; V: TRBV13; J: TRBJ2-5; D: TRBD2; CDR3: CASSQGLAGVQETQYF; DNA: TGTGCCAGCAGCCAGGGACTAGCGGGGGTTCAAGAGACCCAGTACTTC
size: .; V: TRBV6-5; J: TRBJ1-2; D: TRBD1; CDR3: CASSDRGREKGYTF; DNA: TGTGCCAGCAGCGACAGGGGGCGGGAGAAAGGCTACACCTTC
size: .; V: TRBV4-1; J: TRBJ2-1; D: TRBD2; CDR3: CASSLSRYSGSKDEQFF; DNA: TGCGCCAGCAGTCTGAGTCGGTATAGCGGGAGTAAAGATGAGCAGTTCTTC
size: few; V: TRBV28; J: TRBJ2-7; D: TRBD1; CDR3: CASSSSGTGSYEQYF; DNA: TGTGCCAGCAGCTCCTCCGGGACAGGGTCCTACGAGCAGTACTTC
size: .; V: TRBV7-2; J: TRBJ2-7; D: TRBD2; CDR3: CASSPHPASGRRAEQYF; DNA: TGTGCCAGCAGCCCCCACCCCGCTAGCGGGAGGCGGGCCGAGCAGTACTTC
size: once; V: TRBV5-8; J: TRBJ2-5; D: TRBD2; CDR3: CASSVGLRVEKTQYF; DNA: TGTGCCAGCAGTGTGGGACTACGGGTAGAGAAGACCCAGTACTTC